The present entry profiles one T cell receptor (beta chain) with its context. Its specificity is not known. This entry comes from a study of graft-versus-host responses after intestinal transplantation. On the study more broadly: Recipients had multivisceral, liver-intestinal, or isolated intestinal transplants. General study points: Circulating GvH clone levels at their peak were associated with HvG declines (early post-transplant). Clonal ratios of graft-versus-host to host-versus-graft in allografts were high for patients exhibiting graft-donor T cell macrochimerism. Marrow from the recipient contained GvH clones, some of which had appeared first in ileum or blood.

The protocol was immunoSEQ multiplex PCR, while the TCRdb copy is restricted to in-frame clones and leaves out a portion. This table holds 25,000 to 35,000 clones, 85% to 95% found once. CDR3 length equals 16 residues. The germline V gene encodes CDR1 LNHDA and CDR2 SQIVND (reference sequence). Trimming took off 4 bases at V and 3 bases at J, with 16 bases between the two ends. The chain links TRBV19 to TRBJ1-5; possibly TRBD1 for D (6 bases). The receptor was isolated from a human patient who received an intestinal transplant, so some T cells may come from the graft donor. The sample here was PBMCs, taken approximately ten weeks after intestinal transplant. CDR3 DNA sequence: TGTGCCAGTAGTACACCAACAGGGATGGTCAATCAGCCCCAGCATTTT. This gives the protein CASSTPTGMVNQPQHF.